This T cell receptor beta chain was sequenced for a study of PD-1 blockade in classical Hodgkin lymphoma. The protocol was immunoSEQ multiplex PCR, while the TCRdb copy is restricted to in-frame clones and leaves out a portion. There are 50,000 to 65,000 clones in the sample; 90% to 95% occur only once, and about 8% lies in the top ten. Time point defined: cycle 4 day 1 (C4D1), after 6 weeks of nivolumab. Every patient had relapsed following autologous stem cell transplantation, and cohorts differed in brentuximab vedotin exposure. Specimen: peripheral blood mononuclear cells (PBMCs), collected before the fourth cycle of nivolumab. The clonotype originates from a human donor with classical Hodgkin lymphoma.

The CDR3: CASGRGVQGHTYEQYF. The DNA of the CDR3 is TGTGCCAGCGGTAGGGGGGTCCAAGGACACACCTACGAGCAGTACTTC. The chain combines TRBV7-2 with TRBJ2-7; D may match TRBD1 or TRBD2 (6 bases each). V gave up 8 bases and J gave up 2 bases, with 22 bases separating them. Germline V CDR1 and CDR2: SGHTA, FQGNSA. The CDR3 is 16 residues long.